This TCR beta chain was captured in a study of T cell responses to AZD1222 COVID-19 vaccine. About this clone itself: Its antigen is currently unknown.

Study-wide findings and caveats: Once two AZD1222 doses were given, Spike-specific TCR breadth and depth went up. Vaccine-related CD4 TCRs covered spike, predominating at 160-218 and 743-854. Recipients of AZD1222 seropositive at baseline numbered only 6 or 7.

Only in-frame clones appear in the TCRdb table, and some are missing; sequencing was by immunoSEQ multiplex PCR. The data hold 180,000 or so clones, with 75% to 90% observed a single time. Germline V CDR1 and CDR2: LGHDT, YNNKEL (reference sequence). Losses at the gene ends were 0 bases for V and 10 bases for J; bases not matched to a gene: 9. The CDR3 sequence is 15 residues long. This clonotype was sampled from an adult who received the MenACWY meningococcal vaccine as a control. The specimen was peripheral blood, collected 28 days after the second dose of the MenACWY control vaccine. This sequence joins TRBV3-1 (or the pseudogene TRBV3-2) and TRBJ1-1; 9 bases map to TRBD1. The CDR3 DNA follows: TGTGCCAGCAGCCAAGATGGGACAGGGCGTGCTGTAGCTTTCTTT. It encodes CASSQDGTGRAVAFF.